This T cell receptor beta chain was retrieved from a study of CD8+ T cells in alopecia areata. Study summary: Tofacitinib administration to treated patients was oral, at 5 to 10 mg twice daily.

Extraction and reverse transcription of RNA yielded cDNA as the sequencing template. Clones were read by immunoSEQ multiplex PCR, and TCRdb kept only the in-frame ones, dropping some. Of more than 75,000 clones listed, roughly two fifths were seen once; the top ten hold about 1.2%. Regarding the study as a whole: Sequenced scalp T cells also include alphabeta T cells resident in normal skin.

This clone was seen only a few times. Its antigen is as yet unknown. Sorted populations comprised CD4+ and CD8+ T cells obtained from PBMCs. Sequencing was performed on CD4+ T cells sorted from blood. The sequence was obtained from a human donor with alopecia areata.

CDR3 sequence (DNA): TGTGCCATCCGGGAATTGGGCTCTGGGGCCAACGTCCTGACTTTC. Protein: CAIRELGSGANVLTF. This sequence joins TRBV10-3 and TRBJ2-6; D perhaps matches TRBD2 (5 bases). Trimming removed 8 bases at V and 0 bases at J, with 11 bases between. The length of the CDR3 is 15 residues. The germline gives CDR1 ENHRY, CDR2 SYGVKD.